The 14 T cell receptor beta chains below all came from one sample that was sequenced in a study of cytotoxic CD8 clonotypes in ibrutinib-treated CLL. Generated by immunoSEQ multiplex PCR, the TCRdb table keeps only in-frame clones and is missing some. The profile shows 25,000 to 30,000 clones, around two thirds of them singletons. Source: PBMCs, taken after 24 months of ibrutinib treatment. These receptors originate from a human donor with chronic lymphocytic leukemia.

The V gene is TRBV29-1, the J gene TRBJ2-3; possible D gene TRBD1, 6 bases. Germline V gene sequence: CDR1 SQVTM, CDR2 ANQGSEA. CDR3 length: 11 amino acids. V shed 4 bases and J shed 6 bases, with 8 bases lying between them. CDR3 protein: CSVAGGDTQYF. CDR3 bases: TGCAGCGTTGCTGGGGGCGATACGCAGTATTTT.

This clone was seen at least ten times. This same CDR3 is encoded by further DNA sequences in the sample. V and J are TRBV28 and TRBJ1-2; the D is unclear. The V end lost 3 bases, the J end lost 4 bases, and 3 bases lay between the germline ends. This CDR3 region has 11 residues. Germline assignment: CDR1 MDHEN and CDR2 SYDVKM. The DNA of the CDR3 is TGTGCCAGCAGTTTGGCCTATGGCTACACCTTC. Its protein product is CASSLAYGYTF.

This clone was detected a few times. The gene calls are TRBV9 and TRBJ1-1; tentatively, D is TRBD1 (5 bases). The ends were cut back, 4 bases at V and 3 bases at J, with 10 bases in the middle. CDR3 length equals 13 residues. Germline lookup yields CDR1 SGDLS and CDR2 YYNGEE. Here the CDR3 DNA reads TGTGCCAGCAGCCCCGGGGACGACACTGAAGCTTTCTTT. The encoded protein is CASSPGDDTEAFF.

This chain links TRBV7-2 with TRBJ2-7; TRBD1 agrees at 7 bases. This CDR3 spans 14 amino acids. J lost 2 bases, V lost 5 bases, and 6 bases had no gene match. CDR1 and CDR2 (germline): SGHTA, FQGNSA. This CDR3 is CASSPLGGTYEQYF. The CDR3 region has the DNA TGTGCCAGCAGCCCTTTAGGGGGCACCTACGAGCAGTACTTC.

The rearrangement joins TRBV2 to TRBJ2-7; TRBD1 matches 7 bases. The CDR3 contains 14 residues. The V gene's germline CDR1 is SNHLY and CDR2 FYNNEI. Losses at the gene ends were 6 bases for V and 1 base for J; bases not matched to a gene: 6. The CDR3 loop reads CASREWGQSYEQYF. The CDR3 bases are TGTGCCAGCAGGGAATGGGGACAGTCCTACGAGCAGTACTTC.

There are a few counts of this clone. CDR3 nucleotide sequence: TGTGCCTGGACCTCAGGACTAGCGGGGGAGTATGAGCAGTTCTTC. Amino acid sequence: CAWTSGLAGEYEQFF. This chain joins TRBV30 and TRBJ2-1, with 13 bases fitting TRBD2. Germline V CDR1 and CDR2: GTSNPN, SVGIG (reference sequence). After removal of 4 bases from V and 8 bases from J, the junction contained 8 bases not matched to a gene. The CDR3 sequence is 15 residues long.

This clone is medium-sized by share. The chain recombines TRBV2 with TRBJ2-7; D tentatively reads TRBD1 or TRBD2 (5 bases each). From germline, CDR1 is SNHLY and CDR2 FYNNEI. There are 13 residues in the CDR3. The ends were cut back, 7 bases at V and 0 bases at J, with 10 bases in the middle. The CDR3 bases are TGTGCCAGCACGCCAGGGACCTCCTACGAGCAGTACTTC. Translating gives CASTPGTSYEQYF.

This clone was seen only a few times. The genes are TRBV2 and TRBJ2-7, with 10 bases that match TRBD1. The CDR3 extends over 13 amino acids. V trimming: 7 bases; J trimming: 6 bases; junction bases outside the gene matches: 6. The germline V gene encodes CDR1 SNHLY and CDR2 FYNNEI. CDR3 sequence: CASIKDRGAEQYF. CDR3 nucleotides: TGTGCCAGCATAAAGGACAGGGGGGCCGAGCAGTACTTC. The full variable domain, completed using reference TRBV2 and TRBJ2-7, is EPEVTQTPSHQVTQMGQEVILRCVPISNHLYFYWYRQILGQKVEFLVSFYNNEISEKSEIFDDQFSVERPDGSNFTLKIRSTKLEDSAMYFCASIKDRGAEQYFGPGTRLTVT.

CDR3 loop: CASGGGPNTEAFF. CDR3 coding DNA: TGTGCCAGCGGGGGGGGACCGAACACTGAAGCTTTCTTT. The chain employs TRBV2 and TRBJ1-1; D is possibly TRBD1 (5 bases). Germline assignment: CDR1 SNHLY and CDR2 FYNNEI. V lost 8 bases and J 1 base, leaving 11 bases between the germline ends. There are 13 residues in the CDR3.

The genes are TRBV11-2 and TRBJ2-3, with D uncertain. The CDR3 covers 12 residues. From germline, CDR1 is SGHAT and CDR2 FQNNGV. The V end lost 5 bases, the J end lost 6 bases, and 9 bases lay between the germline ends. The CDR3: CASSRLGDTQYF. The CDR3, as DNA: TGTGCCAGCAGCCGGTTAGGCGATACGCAGTATTTT.

CDR3 nucleotides: TGTGCCAGCCGCCGGCAGGAACTGGACAGGGCCAATCAGCCCCAGCATTTT. As protein: CASRRQELDRANQPQHF. The rearrangement uses TRBV28 and TRBJ1-5, with 8 bases lining up with TRBD1. Trimming took 8 bases from V and 3 from J; bases not matched to a gene: 15. The CDR3 loop spans 17 amino acids. From germline, CDR1 is MDHEN and CDR2 SYDVKM.

This clone showed up just once. This sequence joins TRBV5-1 and TRBJ2-1, with a possible D match to TRBD2 (5 bases). The V end was cut by 4 bases, the J end by 10 bases, with 15 bases between. Germline CDR1 is SGHRS and CDR2 is YFSETQ. The CDR3 sequence is 13 residues long. In DNA, the CDR3 is TGCGCCAGCAGCCAATCCGGACTGCCAGAGCAGTTCTTC. Its translation: CASSQSGLPEQFF.

The chain employs TRBV6-1 and TRBJ2-1; D is unresolved. Germline CDR1 is MNHNS and CDR2 is SASEGT. This CDR3 region has 11 residues. With 7 bases removed from V and 9 bases from J, the gap between germline ends came to 10 bases. CDR3 DNA sequence: TGTGCCAGCACACCTTTGGGTGAGCAGTTCTTC. Amino acid sequence: CASTPLGEQFF.

The chain employs TRBV4-1 and TRBJ2-4, with TRBD2 as a possible D gene (6 bases). Trimming removed 0 bases from V and 9 bases from J, with 27 bases in between. The CDR3 has 19 residues. CDR1 is MGHRA and CDR2 is YSYEKL in the germline V gene. CDR3 sequence reads: CASSQETPGRAGLRSIQYF. CDR3 nucleotide sequence: TGCGCCAGCAGCCAAGAGACCCCCGGTAGGGCGGGACTGAGAAGCATTCAGTACTTC.